This entry describes one TCR beta chain. Its antigen is currently unknown. This sample is part of a study of cytomegalovirus exposure and HLA in healthy donors. Broader study findings: In vitro, three CMV-associated chains proved specific for CMV antigens.

Amplification used 60 Vbeta primers and 13 Jbeta primers. The data were produced by immunoSEQ multiplex PCR, yet TCRdb's version contains in-frame clones alone and is incomplete. The sample consists of under 200,000 clones, more than 65% of them appearing once. V lost 11 bases, J lost 6 bases, and 3 bases stayed unmatched. Germline V gene sequence: CDR1 ENHRY, CDR2 SYGVKD. The CDR3 extends over 11 amino acids. The J gene is TRBJ2-1, the V gene TRBV10-3; 8 positions match TRBD2. The sample taken for sequencing was PBMCs. The sequence derives from a man aged 50 or older in good health and CMV-seronegative. This CDR3 is CASTSVNEQFF. CDR3 nucleotide sequence: TGTGCCTCGACTAGCGTCAATGAGCAGTTCTTC.